The T cell receptor beta chain under discussion was sequenced for a study of cytomegalovirus exposure and HLA in healthy donors. Whole-study context: The 110 million or so unique TCR beta sequences, from about 190 million T cells, were found by an earlier analysis.

Primers for the PCR totalled 60 Vbeta and 13 Jbeta. This table comes from immunoSEQ multiplex PCR, and its TCRdb copy is limited to in-frame clones, with some not included. The data show just over 150,000 clones, about 88% seen once. Study-wide results and caveats: Sequencing depth across donors, presence/absence analyses assumed, was roughly uniform.

Points on this clone: Its matching antigen is unknown.

The CDR3 extends over 13 amino acids. Germline loops: CDR1 LNHNV, CDR2 YYDKDF (reference sequence). Trimming at V came to 5 bases and at J to 7 bases, leaving 7 bases not matched to a gene. Sequenced material: PBMCs. J is TRBJ1-2 and V is TRBV15, with 7 bases that match TRBD1. This clonotype originated in a woman aged 18 to 35 in good health and CMV-seronegative. CDR3 loop: CATSVEGGLGYTF. CDR3 in DNA: TGTGCCACCAGCGTGGAAGGGGGCCTTGGCTACACCTTC.